Each of the 5 T cell receptor beta chains below was sequenced from the same sample in a study of blood T cells in healthy people across ages. A second PCR, run for about 7 to 11 cycles, used a sample-barcoded 5' primer plus a J-beta primer mix. In TCRdb, the 5' RACE reads were re-called with MiXCR into one record per CDR3 protein. The sample has approximately 900,000 distinct CDR3 sequences, around 29% seen once; the top ten hold roughly 10%. The same sample was also used in a study of T cells of mothers and their children.

Material: blood. The receptors were sampled from a woman aged 40 to 49 in good health.

This clonotype was found many times. The chain employs TRBV7-2 and TRBJ1-2; D is possibly TRBD1 (6 bases). The germline V gene has CDR1 SGHTA and CDR2 FQGNSA. The V end lost 5 bases, the J end lost 3 bases, and 13 bases lay between the germline ends. The CDR3 is made up of 14 amino acids. The CDR3 spells CASSPPSGDYGYTF. DNA for the CDR3: TGTGCCAGCAGCCCGCCCTCAGGGGACTATGGCTACACCTTC.

This clonotype was detected once. This chain uses TRBV7-6 with TRBJ1-1, with D unclear. This CDR3 contains 17 residues. The ends were cut back, 4 bases at V and 0 bases at J, with 18 bases in the middle. The germline CDR1 and CDR2 sequences are SGHVS and FNYEAQ. The CDR3 region is CASSSTEKGYMNTEAFF. The CDR3 region has the DNA TGTGCCAGCAGCTCAACCGAGAAGGGCTACATGAACACTGAAGCTTTCTTT.

There are a few counts of this clonotype. The chain uses TRBV4-1 and TRBJ2-5; D is unresolved. Germline V CDR1 and CDR2: MGHRA, YSYEKL. The CDR3 runs 15 residues. V gave up 1 base and J gave up 2 bases, with 11 bases separating them. The CDR3 region is CASSQVLLRQETQYF. The CDR3 DNA sequence: TGCGCCAGCAGCCAAGTCCTACTCAGACAAGAGACCCAGTACTTC.

This sequence joins TRBV20-1 and TRBJ2-1; 9 nucleotides line up with TRBD2. Germline values: CDR1 DFQATT, CDR2 SNEGSKA (reference sequence). The CDR3 loop spans 14 amino acids. The CDR3, as DNA: TGCAGCGCGGAGACGGGACTAGCAAGCAATGAGCAGTTCTTC. Encoded protein: CSAETGLASNEQFF.

The chain recombines TRBV20-1 with TRBJ2-3; 10 nucleotides line up with TRBD2. V shed 2 bases, J shed 0 bases, and the junction held 2 bases outside the gene matches. The CDR3 runs to 15 residues. Looked up from germline, CDR1 is DFQATT and CDR2 is SNEGSKA (reference sequence). CDR3 nucleotides: TGCAGTGCTAGAATTAGCGGGGGGAGCACAGATACGCAGTATTTT. Its translation is CSARISGGSTDTQYF.